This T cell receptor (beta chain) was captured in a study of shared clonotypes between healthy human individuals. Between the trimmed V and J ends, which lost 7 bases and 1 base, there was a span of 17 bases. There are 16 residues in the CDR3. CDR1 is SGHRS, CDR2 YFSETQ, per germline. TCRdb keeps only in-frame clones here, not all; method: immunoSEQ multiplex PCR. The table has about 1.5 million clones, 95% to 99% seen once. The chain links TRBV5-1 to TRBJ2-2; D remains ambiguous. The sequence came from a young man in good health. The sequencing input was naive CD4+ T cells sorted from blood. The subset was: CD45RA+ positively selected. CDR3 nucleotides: TGCGCCAGCGAGATACTGGGCGGAGTGAACACCGGGGAGCTGTTTTTT. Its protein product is CASEILGGVNTGELFF.